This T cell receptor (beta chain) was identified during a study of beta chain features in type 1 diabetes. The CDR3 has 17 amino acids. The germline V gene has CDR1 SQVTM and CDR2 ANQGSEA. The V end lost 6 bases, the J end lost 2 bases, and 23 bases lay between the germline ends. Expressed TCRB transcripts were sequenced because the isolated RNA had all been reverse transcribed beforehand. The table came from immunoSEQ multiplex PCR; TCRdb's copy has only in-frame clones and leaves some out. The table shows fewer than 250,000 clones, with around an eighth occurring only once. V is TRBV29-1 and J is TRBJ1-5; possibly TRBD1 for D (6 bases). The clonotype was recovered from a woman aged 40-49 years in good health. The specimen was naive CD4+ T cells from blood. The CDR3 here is CSVAGTPTNGGNQPQHF. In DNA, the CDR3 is TGCAGCGTCGCCGGGACACCCACTAACGGTGGCAATCAGCCCCAGCATTTT.